The rows below give T cell receptor beta chains drawn from one sample of a study of blood T cells in healthy people across ages. TCRdb independently ran MiXCR on the 5' RACE reads; one entry per CDR3 protein. The sample includes about 670,000 distinct CDR3 sequences, over 40% of them seen just once. Sequenced material: blood. These receptor sequences come from a man older than 75 in good health. The conserved cysteine and the conserved F or W are not part of the CDR3 here.

J,V,CDR3
TRBJ1-5,TRBV14,ASSGRVLQPQH
TRBJ1-4,TRBV12-3/TRBV12-4,ASSPIQTGGNEKLF
TRBJ2-7,TRBV29-1,SVSYQGAGEQY
TRBJ2-1,TRBV7-3,ASSSSGGVHAGYNEQF
TRBJ2-7,TRBV25-1,ASSGQDRYEQY
.,TRBV3-1,ASSQELAGGLKTQY
TRBJ2-4,TRBV5-5,ASSLLQGGNIPY
TRBJ1-5,TRBV4-3,ASSQDRSGNQPQH
TRBJ1-3,TRBV29-1,SVDGQSNTIY
TRBJ2-5,TRBV3-1,ASSLGLAGSAY
TRBJ2-3,TRBV20-1,SADRGRGADTQY
TRBJ2-5,TRBV5-1,ASSLAGPPRETQY
TRBJ1-2,TRBV28,ACSLVQEYGYT
TRBJ2-7,TRBV20-1,SARDTGGKNSYEQY
TRBJ2-2,TRBV21-1,ASSKGQGLGNTGELF
TRBJ2-1,TRBV7-2,ASRGGVDEQF
TRBJ2-5,TRBV7-4,ASSCIRETQY
TRBJ1-2,TRBV6-6,ASAEGALDYGYT
TRBJ2-3,TRBV7-6,ASSLPPSTDTPY
TRBJ2-1,TRBV5-1,ASSLARDRVINEQF
TRBJ1-3,TRBV5-8,ATSKTLYSGNTIY
TRBJ1-5,TRBV20-1,SARASDRGNQPQH
TRBJ1-1,TRBV28,ASTQAGFEITEAF
TRBJ2-1,TRBV25-1,ASSPGLAGGGYNEQF
TRBJ1-5,TRBV18,ASSPRVSDTYSPQH
TRBJ2-1,TRBV3-1,ASSPDSSPNNEQF
TRBJ1-6,TRBV28,ASTRGQVSYNSPLH
TRBJ2-4,TRBV9,ASSVGQFEENIQY
TRBJ2-5,TRBV9,ASSVGDRPQETQY
TRBJ2-1,TRBV15,AIGQGYNEQF
TRBJ1-4,TRBV20-1,SARRDGGREKLF
.,TRBV29-1,SMGRSYNEQY
TRBJ2-3,TRBV11-2,ASSPNGVSTDTQY
TRBJ1-1,TRBV7-9,ASTTTEQGVARGTEAF
TRBJ2-6,TRBV7-2,ASSIDRKAGTNVLT
.,TRBV12-3/TRBV12-4,ASSFGGSQRTGQEKQY
.,TRBV10-2,ASRTGGAETQY
TRBJ2-5,TRBV10-1,AIAAQQETQY
TRBJ2-2,TRBV10-1,ASSGGTANNTGELF
TRBJ1-4,TRBV4-2,ASSLFKGEKLF
TRBJ2-1,TRBV29-1,SVVDGTSGRSEQF
TRBJ2-5,TRBV6-5,ASSGTSIETQY
TRBJ2-2,TRBV6-1,ASSEAIYRGDGGELF
TRBJ2-5,TRBV6-1,ASSASGSRETQY
TRBJ2-3,TRBV6-5,ASSYSNRGGTDTQY
TRBJ2-3,TRBV5-4,ASRSGTPTDTQY
.,TRBV20-1,SASYQETQY
TRBJ1-1,TRBV7-2,AGSLEWGTEAF
TRBJ2-3,TRBV12-3/TRBV12-4,ASSLGRGGESTDTQY
TRBJ2-5,TRBV7-3,ASSSSGLAGDEQY
TRBJ2-3,TRBV29-1,SVRTSNGGTDTQY
TRBJ1-1,TRBV20-1,SARWGQGTEAF
TRBJ2-7,TRBV5-1,ASSLHNGAGEQY
TRBJ2-1,TRBV20-1,SAINTGQPNEQF